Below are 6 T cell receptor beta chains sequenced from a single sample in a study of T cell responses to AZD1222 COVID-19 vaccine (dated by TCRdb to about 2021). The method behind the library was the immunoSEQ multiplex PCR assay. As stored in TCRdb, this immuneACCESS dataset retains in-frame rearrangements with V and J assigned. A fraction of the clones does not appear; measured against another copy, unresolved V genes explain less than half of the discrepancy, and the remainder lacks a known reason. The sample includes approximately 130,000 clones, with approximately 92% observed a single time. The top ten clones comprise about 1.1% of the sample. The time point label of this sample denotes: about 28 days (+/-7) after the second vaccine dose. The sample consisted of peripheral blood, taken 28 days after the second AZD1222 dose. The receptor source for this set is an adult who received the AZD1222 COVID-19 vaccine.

The chain's CDR3 is CASSIRATNTGELFF. CDR3 in DNA: TGTGCCAGTAGTATAAGGGCTACGAACACCGGGGAGCTGTTTTTT. This sequence joins TRBV19 and TRBJ2-2, with no clear D. CDR3 length: 15 amino acids. Germline V gene sequence: CDR1 LNHDA, CDR2 SQIVND (reference sequence). V shed 2 bases and J shed 0 bases, with 7 bases lying between them.

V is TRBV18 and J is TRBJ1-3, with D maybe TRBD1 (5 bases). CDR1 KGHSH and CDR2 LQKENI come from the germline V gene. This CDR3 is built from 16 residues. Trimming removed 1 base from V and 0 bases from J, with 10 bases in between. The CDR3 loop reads CASSPQGPSSGNTIYF. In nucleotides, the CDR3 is TGTGCCAGCTCACCACAGGGGCCCAGCTCTGGAAACACCATATATTTT. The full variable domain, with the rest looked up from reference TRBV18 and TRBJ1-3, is NAGVMQNPRHLVRRRGQEARLRCSPMKGHSHVYWYRQLPEEGLKFMVYLQKENIIDESGMPKERFSAEFPKEGPSILRIQQVVRGDSAAYFCASSPQGPSSGNTIYFGEGSWLTVV.

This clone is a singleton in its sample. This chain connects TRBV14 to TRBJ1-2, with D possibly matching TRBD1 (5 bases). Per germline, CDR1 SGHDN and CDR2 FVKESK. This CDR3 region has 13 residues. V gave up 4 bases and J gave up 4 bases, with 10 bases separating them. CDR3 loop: CASSLTVTYGYTF. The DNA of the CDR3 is TGTGCCAGCAGCCTGACAGTGACCTATGGCTACACCTTC.

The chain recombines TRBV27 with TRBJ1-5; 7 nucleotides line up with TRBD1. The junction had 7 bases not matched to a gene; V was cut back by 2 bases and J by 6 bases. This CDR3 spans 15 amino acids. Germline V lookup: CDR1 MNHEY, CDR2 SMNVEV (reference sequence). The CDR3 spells CASSLMAGGGQPQHF. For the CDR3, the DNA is TGTGCCAGCAGTTTAATGGCAGGGGGAGGTCAGCCCCAGCATTTT.

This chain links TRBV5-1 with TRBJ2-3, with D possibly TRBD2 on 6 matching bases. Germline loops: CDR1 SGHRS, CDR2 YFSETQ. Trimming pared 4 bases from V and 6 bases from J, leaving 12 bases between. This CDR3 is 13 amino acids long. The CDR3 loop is CASSGGRGDTQYF. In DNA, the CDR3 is TGCGCCAGCAGCGGCGGACGGGGGGATACGCAGTATTTT. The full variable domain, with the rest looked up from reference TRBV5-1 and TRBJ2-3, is KAGVTQTPRYLIKTRGQQVTLSCSPISGHRSVSWYQQTPGQGLQFLFEYFSETQRNKGNFPGRFSGRQFSNSRSEMNVSTLELGDSALYLCASSGGRGDTQYFGPGTRLTVL.

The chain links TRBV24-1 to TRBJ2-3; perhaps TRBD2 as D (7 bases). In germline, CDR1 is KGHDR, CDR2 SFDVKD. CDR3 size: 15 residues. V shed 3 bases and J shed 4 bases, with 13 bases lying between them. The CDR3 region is CATSDAGRGADTQYF. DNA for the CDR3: TGTGCCACCAGTGATGCGGGGAGGGGGGCAGATACGCAGTATTTT.